A single sample gave rise to the 17 T cell receptor beta chains below, sequenced in a study of T-cell reconstitution after alpha-beta-depleted transplantation in children. During its preparation, the TCRbeta library received unique molecular identifiers. Via MiXCR, TCRdb re-called the PCR reads, giving one row per CDR3 protein. The sample carries hundreds of thousands of distinct CDR3 sequences, over 9.5% recorded once. Sample: PBMCs, taken before TCRalphabeta/CD19-depleted stem cell transplant. The receptor source for this set is a child younger than 10 with inherited bone marrow failure, due to receive a stem cell transplant.

This clonotype was recorded many times. The V call is TRBV3-1, the J call TRBJ2-7; D perhaps matches TRBD2 (6 bases). Between the trimmed V and J ends, which lost 8 bases and 3 bases, there was a span of 11 bases. The germline V gene encodes CDR1 LGHDT and CDR2 YNNKEL (reference sequence). The CDR3 extends over 12 amino acids. In nucleotides, the CDR3 is TGTGCCAGCGGGACTCGTGGCTACGAGCAGTACTTC. It translates to CASGTRGYEQYF.

The chain carries TRBV12-3 or TRBV12-4 and TRBJ2-3; TRBD2 aligns across 7 bases. V gave up 7 bases and J gave up 2 bases; unmatched junction bases: 12. The CDR3 sequence is 16 residues long. The CDR3 DNA follows: TGTGCCAGCAACCAACTCTGGGGACTACCCACAGATACGCAGTATTTT. As protein: CASNQLWGLPTDTQYF.

This clonotype was seen at least ten times. The chain couples TRBV27 to TRBJ2-3; D is perhaps TRBD1 or TRBD2 (5 bases each). CDR3 length: 15 amino acids. Germline V gene lookup returns CDR1 MNHEY and CDR2 SMNVEV (reference sequence). Trimming took off 4 bases at V and 2 bases at J, with 13 bases between the two ends. The CDR3 reads CASSSTGRLTDTQYF. CDR3 nucleotide sequence: TGTGCCAGCAGTTCTACGGGACGGCTCACAGATACGCAGTATTTT.

This clonotype was counted at least ten times. V gene TRBV24-1 combines with J gene TRBJ1-5; 8 bases agree with TRBD1. The CDR3 length is 14 residues. The V gene's germline CDR1 is KGHDR and CDR2 SFDVKD. V dropped 7 bases and J dropped 5; count of bases not matched to a gene: 6. CDR3 region: CATSGQGIDQPQHF. The CDR3 bases are TGTGCCACCAGCGGACAGGGAATCGATCAGCCCCAGCATTTT.

This clonotype was seen at least ten times. J is TRBJ2-2 and V is TRBV6-1; D gene ambiguous. CDR1 is MNHNS, CDR2 SASEGT, per germline. Trimming took 0 bases from V and 6 from J, leaving 11 bases between them. This CDR3 region has 15 residues. The CDR3 is CASSEALTRAGELFF. In DNA form, the CDR3 reads TGTGCCAGCAGTGAAGCGCTGACCCGTGCCGGGGAGCTGTTTTTT.

The chain links TRBV11-1 to TRBJ2-3; 13 bases map to TRBD2. The CDR3 is made up of 18 amino acids. Germline V gene data show CDR1 as SGHAT and CDR2 as FQDESV (reference sequence). V lost 5 bases, J lost 2 bases, and 10 bases stayed unmatched. CDR3 sequence reads: CASSPTPGLAGLTDTQYF. In nucleotides, the CDR3 is TGTGCCAGCAGCCCAACTCCGGGACTAGCGGGGCTCACAGATACGCAGTATTTT.

In this sample, this clonotype turned up many times. The chain is built from TRBV4-3 and TRBJ2-3, with D maybe TRBD2 (5 bases). The CDR3 length is 15 residues. Per germline, CDR1 LGHNA and CDR2 YSLEER. V lost 2 bases and J 0 bases, leaving 9 bases between the germline ends. The CDR3 bases are TGCGCCAGCAGCCAACAGCGGTGGAGCACAGATACGCAGTATTTT. It specifies CASSQQRWSTDTQYF.

This clonotype was seen at least ten times. The chain carries TRBV29-1 and TRBJ2-7; perhaps D is TRBD1 or TRBD2 (5 bases each). The CDR3 covers 12 residues. With 5 bases removed from V and 3 bases from J, the gap between germline ends came to 11 bases. Looked up from germline, CDR1 is SQVTM and CDR2 is ANQGSEA. As DNA, the CDR3 is TGCAGCGTTATGTGGGGGTACTACGAGCAGTACTTC. It codes for CSVMWGYYEQYF.

This clonotype appeared many times. The rearrangement joins TRBV2 to TRBJ2-3; D is uncertain. Per the germline V gene, CDR1 is SNHLY and CDR2 is FYNNEI. Trimming took off 0 bases at V and 2 bases at J, with 0 bases between the two ends. The CDR3 contains 12 residues. In DNA form, the CDR3 reads TGTGCCAGCAGTGAAGCCACAGATACGCAGTATTTT. It codes for CASSEATDTQYF.

This clonotype occurred a few times. This chain links TRBV12-3 or TRBV12-4 with TRBJ1-1, with a weak D call TRBD1 (5 bases). Trimming removed 8 bases from V and 5 bases from J, with 15 bases in between. The CDR3 runs to 13 residues. The CDR3 DNA is TGTGCCAGCGGGTATGGGGGTTGGACTGAAGCTTTCTTT. Translated: CASGYGGWTEAFF.

V and J are TRBV5-5 and TRBJ1-2; D call uncertain. With 1 base removed from V and 2 bases from J, the gap between germline ends came to 12 bases. This CDR3 comprises 15 residues. From germline, CDR1 is SGHKS and CDR2 YYEKEE (reference sequence). In nucleotides, the CDR3 is TGTGCCAGCAGCTTGATATACAGCTCCAACTATGGCTACACCTTC. This codes for CASSLIYSSNYGYTF.

There are many counts of this clonotype. The chain uses TRBV4-3 and TRBJ2-1; no clear D. Germline-derived CDR1 and CDR2 are LGHNA and YSLEER. This CDR3 comprises 13 residues. Trimming cost V 1 base and J 10 bases, with 11 bases left between them. CDR3 sequence reads: CASSQGARREQFF. The CDR3 bases are TGCGCCAGCAGCCAAGGAGCGAGGCGGGAGCAGTTCTTC.

This clonotype was observed at least ten times. V and J are TRBV27 and TRBJ2-3; 9 bases line up with TRBD2. CDR3 length: 16 amino acids. V gave up 1 base and J gave up 0 bases; unmatched junction bases: 2. Germline V gene lookup returns CDR1 MNHEY and CDR2 SMNVEV (reference sequence). The CDR3 DNA reads as TGTGCCAGCAGTTTATTACTAGCGGGTAGCACAGATACGCAGTATTTT. As protein: CASSLLLAGSTDTQYF.

This clonotype was seen only a few times. The chain links TRBV5-8 to TRBJ2-5, with TRBD1 matching over 9 bases. V shed 3 bases, J shed 5 bases, and the junction held 14 bases outside the gene matches. CDR3 length equals 17 residues. Germline V CDR1 and CDR2: SGHTS, YDEGEE. DNA for the CDR3: TGTGCCAGCAGCTCCGCGGGACAGGGATACTCGCGGGAGACCCAGTACTTC. Protein product: CASSSAGQGYSRETQYF.

This clonotype turned up a few times. The rearrangement uses TRBV4-2 and TRBJ1-2; the D gene is possibly TRBD1 (5 bases). This CDR3 has 15 residues. Per germline, CDR1 LGHNA and CDR2 YNFKEQ. V dropped 0 bases and J dropped 9 bases, with 17 bases sitting between them. CDR3 sequence: CASSQEYRPQARYTF. The CDR3 DNA reads as TGTGCCAGCAGCCAAGAATATCGGCCACAGGCCCGCTACACCTTC.

CDR3 DNA: TGTGCCAGCAGCTCATACAGGGGAACTTTGGAGCAGTACTTC. This codes for CASSSYRGTLEQYF. The genes are TRBV11-2 and TRBJ2-7; 7 nucleotides align to TRBD1. CDR3 size: 14 residues. The germline gives CDR1 SGHAT, CDR2 FQNNGV. The junction had 10 bases not matched to a gene; V was cut back by 4 bases and J by 7 bases.

V usage is TRBV10-3 and J usage is TRBJ2-7; 10 nucleotides line up with TRBD2. Germline lookup yields CDR1 ENHRY and CDR2 SYGVKD. The CDR3 has 13 residues. J gave up 0 bases and V 9 bases, and 2 bases lay outside the gene matches. CDR3 protein: CAILAGPSYEQYF. In DNA, the CDR3 is TGTGCCATACTAGCGGGGCCCTCCTACGAGCAGTACTTC.